This T cell receptor beta chain was sequenced for a study of regulatory T cells in long-lasting Graves disease. Time point indicated: newly diagnosed GD, antithyroid drugs for less than 3 months. The TCR library was made from RNA extracted from PBMCs. CDR3-region Arm-PCR and iRepertoire HTBI primers produced the TCR beta libraries. From the multiplex PCR reads, TCRdb called clonotypes with MiXCR, one entry per CDR3 protein. Among more than 300,000 distinct CDR3 sequences listed, over 9.5% were seen once. Trimming took off 1 base at V and 6 bases at J, with 18 bases between the two ends. The CDR3 consists of 16 residues. Germline CDR1 and CDR2: SEHNR and FQNEAQ (reference sequence). The table lists this clonotype with many counts. This sample was shared with a second study, whose subject was T cells in Graves' hyperthyroidism and ophthalmopathy.

This TCR derives from a woman aged 18-29 years with Graves disease. This chain uses TRBV7-9 with TRBJ1-2, with D unresolved. The sequences come from peripheral blood mononuclear cells (PBMCs), collected at new diagnosis, from a patient treated with antithyroid drugs. The CDR3 region is CASSLGWDHSSDGYTF. CDR3 nucleotides: TGTGCCAGCAGCTTAGGATGGGATCACAGCTCGGATGGCTACACCTTC.